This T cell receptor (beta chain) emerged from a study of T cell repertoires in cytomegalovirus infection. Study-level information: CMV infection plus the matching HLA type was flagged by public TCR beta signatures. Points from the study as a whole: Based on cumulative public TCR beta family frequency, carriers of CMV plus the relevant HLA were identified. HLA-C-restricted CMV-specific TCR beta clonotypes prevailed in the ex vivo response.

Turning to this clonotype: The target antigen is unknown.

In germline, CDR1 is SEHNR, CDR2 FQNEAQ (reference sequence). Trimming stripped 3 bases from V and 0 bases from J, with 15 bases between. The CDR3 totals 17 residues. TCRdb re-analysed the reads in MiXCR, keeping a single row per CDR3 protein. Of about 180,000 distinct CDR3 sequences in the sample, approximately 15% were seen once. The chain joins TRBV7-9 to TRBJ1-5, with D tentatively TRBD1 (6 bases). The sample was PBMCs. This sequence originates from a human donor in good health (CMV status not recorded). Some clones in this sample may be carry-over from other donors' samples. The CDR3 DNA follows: TGTGCCAGCAGCTTGGGCGGGGGGGCGCATAGCAATCAGCCCCAGCATTTT. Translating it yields CASSLGGGAHSNQPQHF.